The present entry profiles one T cell receptor beta chain with its context. Its antigen remains unidentified. Sequenced by immunoSEQ multiplex PCR; TCRdb stores in-frame clones only, minus some. In the table there are fewer than 55,000 clones, 65% of which are singletons. The sample originates from a study of a mutant IDH1 vaccine in newly diagnosed glioma. Study at large: Vaccines began 4-6 weeks after radiotherapy alone, or with temozolomide cycles. Treated individuals were about 60% male and around 40% female, averaging roughly 38 years of age. Visit V13 took place at week 47, and visit V12 happened at week 35. Study outcomes and limitations: Changes in the top peripheral T cell clonotypes seemingly had no bearing on pseudoprogression.

Trimming took 3 bases from V and 6 from J; bases not matched to a gene: 4. This CDR3 region has 14 residues. Germline V gives CDR1 SGHVS, CDR2 FQNEAQ. Time point defined: week 47, end of study. In every dose of vaccine, 300 ug of mutant IDH1 20-mer peptide was given alongside topical imiquimod. This clonotype originated in a middle-aged man with glioma. Some clones in this sample may be carry-over from other donors' samples. The sequences come from peripheral blood mononuclear cells (PBMCs), collected from a glioma patient whose treatment included an IDH1 peptide vaccine. The rearrangement joins TRBV7-8 to TRBJ1-5; 8 bases line up with TRBD1. The CDR3 DNA follows: TGTGCCAGCAGCTTTTCAGGGGGCCTTCAGCCCCAGCATTTT. Residues: CASSFSGGLQPQHF.